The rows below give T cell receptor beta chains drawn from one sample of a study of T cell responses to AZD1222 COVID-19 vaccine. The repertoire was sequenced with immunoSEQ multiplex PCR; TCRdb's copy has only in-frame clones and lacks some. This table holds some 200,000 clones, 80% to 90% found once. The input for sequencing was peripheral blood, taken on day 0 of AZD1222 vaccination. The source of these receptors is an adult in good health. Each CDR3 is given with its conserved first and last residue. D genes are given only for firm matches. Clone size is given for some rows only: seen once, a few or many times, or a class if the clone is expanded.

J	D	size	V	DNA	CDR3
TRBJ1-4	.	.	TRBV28	TGTGCCAGCAGTTTGGGCGGATCCTCTGAAAAACTGTTTTTT	CASSLGGSSEKLFF
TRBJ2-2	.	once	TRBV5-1	TGCGCCAGCAGCTTGGGGGAGGTCCAGACCGGGGAGCTGTTTTTT	CASSLGEVQTGELFF
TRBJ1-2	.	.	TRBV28	TGTGCCAGCAGTGCCCTTTGGGGATCTCCATCCATCTATGGCTACACCTTC	CASSALWGSPSIYGYTF
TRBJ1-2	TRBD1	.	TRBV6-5	TGTGCCAGCAGTTACTCGACAGGGCTGGGGGGCTACACCTTC	CASSYSTGLGGYTF
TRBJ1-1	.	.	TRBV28	TGTGCCAGCAGTTCACCCGGGGGGTCTAATGAAGCTTTCTTT	CASSSPGGSNEAFF
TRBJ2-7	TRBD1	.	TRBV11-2	TGTGCCAGCAGCTTTGGGGGACAGGGGAGATACGAGCAGTACTTC	CASSFGGQGRYEQYF
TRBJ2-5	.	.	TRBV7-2	TGTGCCAGCAGCTTAGAAGAGCGCCCAACAGAGACCCAGTACTTC	CASSLEERPTETQYF
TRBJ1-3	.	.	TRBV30	TGTGCCTGGAGTGTTACCGGCGGAAACACCATATATTTT	CAWSVTGGNTIYF
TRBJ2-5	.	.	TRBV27	TGTGCCACCAAAGGGCCGGCAGAGACCCAGTACTTC	CATKGPAETQYF
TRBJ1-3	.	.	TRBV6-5	TGTGCCAGCCGGGATGTCGCCGGAAACACCATATATTTT	CASRDVAGNTIYF
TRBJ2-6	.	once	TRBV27	TGTGCCAGCAGCTCGAGGAGACAGTTGAATTTGAGCCCCTCTGGGGCCAACGTCCTGACTTTC	CASSSRRQLNLSPSGANVLTF
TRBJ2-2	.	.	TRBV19	TGTGCCAGTACCCTACAGGGCTCGAACACCGGGGAGCTGTTTTTT	CASTLQGSNTGELFF
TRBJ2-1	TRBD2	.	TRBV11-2	TGTGCCAGCAGCTACACTAGCGGGAGAAACCATGAGCAGTTCTTC	CASSYTSGRNHEQFF
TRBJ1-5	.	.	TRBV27	TGTGCCAGCAGTTTACCTGGGACTGATAGCAATCAGCCCCAGCATTTT	CASSLPGTDSNQPQHF
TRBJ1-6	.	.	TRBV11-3	TGTGCCAGCAGCTTGCGCGGGGATTCACCCCTCCACTTT	CASSLRGDSPLHF
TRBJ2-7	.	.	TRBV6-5	TGTGCCAGCAGTAACGACTATGGGAACGAGCAGTACTTC	CASSNDYGNEQYF
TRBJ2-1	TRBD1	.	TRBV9	TGTGCCAGCAAGGACGGACAGGGGGCGGACAATGAGCAGTTCTTC	CASKDGQGADNEQFF
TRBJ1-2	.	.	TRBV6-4	TGTGCCAGCAGTCCAGGGACCGCAAACTATGGCTACACCTTC	CASSPGTANYGYTF
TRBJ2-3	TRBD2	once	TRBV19	TGTGCCAGTAGGCCGGGACTAGCGGGGGTTACGCAGTATTTT	CASRPGLAGVTQYF
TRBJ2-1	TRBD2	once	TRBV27	TGTGCCAGCAGTTTATCCCCCGTCCCAAGCGGGGGGGCCAATGAGCAGTTCTTC	CASSLSPVPSGGANEQFF
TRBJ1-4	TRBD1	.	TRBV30	TGTGCCTGGACTATTCCGGGACAGGGGTTTGAAAAACTGTTTTTT	CAWTIPGQGFEKLFF
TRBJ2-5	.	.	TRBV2	TGTGCCAGCAGTGAAGGGGGCCGGGGGACCCAGTACTTC	CASSEGGRGTQYF
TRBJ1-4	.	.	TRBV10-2	TGCGCCAGCAGTGATATTAACAGTCTTGTGGAAAAACTGTTTTTT	CASSDINSLVEKLFF
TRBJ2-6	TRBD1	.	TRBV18	TGTGCCAGCTCACCGCGCTATACAGGGGGCATCACTGGGGCCAACGTCCTGACTTTC	CASSPRYTGGITGANVLTF
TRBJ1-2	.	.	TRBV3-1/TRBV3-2	TGTGCCAGCAGCCTCCAGTCTGGCGGCTACACCTTC	CASSLQSGGYTF
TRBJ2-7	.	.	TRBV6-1	TGTGCCAGCAGTGAAATGCAGGGCGCCGGCGAGCAGTACTTC	CASSEMQGAGEQYF
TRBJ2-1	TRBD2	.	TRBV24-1	TGTGCCACCGTAGGGGCTAGCGGGAACAATGAGCAGTTCTTC	CATVGASGNNEQFF
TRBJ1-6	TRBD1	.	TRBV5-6	TGTGCCAGCAGCTTAGAAGGGGGCGCCTTACCCCTCCAATTT	CASSLEGGALPLQF
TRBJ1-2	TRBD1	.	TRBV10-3	TGTGCCATCAGTGCCCCCTTGGGGCAGGGGGTTAACTATGGCTACACCTTC	CAISAPLGQGVNYGYTF
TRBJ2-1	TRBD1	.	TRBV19	TGTGCCAGTACCTTGACAGGGAACAATGAGCAGTTCTTC	CASTLTGNNEQFF
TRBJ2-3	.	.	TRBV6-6	TGTGCCAGCAGTTACTCAAAGGGCACAGATACGCAGTATTTT	CASSYSKGTDTQYF
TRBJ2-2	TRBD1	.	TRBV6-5	TGTGCCAGCATCCTCGGACAGGCGAACACCGGGGAGCTGTTTTTT	CASILGQANTGELFF
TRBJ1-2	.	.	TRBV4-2	TGTGCCAGCAGCCATTCCGGACAGAAACGGGTCAACTATTTAGGCTACACCTTC	CASSHSGQKRVNYLGYTF
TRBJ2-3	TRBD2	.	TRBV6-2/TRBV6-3	TGTGCCAGCAGTTACCACGGACTAGCGGGATCCACAGATACGCAGTATTTT	CASSYHGLAGSTDTQYF
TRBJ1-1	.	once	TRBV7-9	TGTGCCAGCAGCTTAATTGACAACACTGAAGCTTTCTTT	CASSLIDNTEAFF
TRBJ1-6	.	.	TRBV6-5	TGTGCCAGCAGTTACTCACGGCCACCTTTGAGTTCACCCCTCCACTTT	CASSYSRPPLSSPLHF
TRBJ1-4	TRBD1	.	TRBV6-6	TGTGCCAGCATAGCTACCCCCCCCCGGGACAGCCCGTTTTTT	CASIATPPRDSPFF
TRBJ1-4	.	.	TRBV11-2	TGTGCCAGCAGCTTCACAGACGAAAAACTGTTTTTT	CASSFTDEKLFF
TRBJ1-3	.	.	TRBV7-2	TGTGCCAGCAGCCCCCGCCCCGGAAACACCATATATTTT	CASSPRPGNTIYF
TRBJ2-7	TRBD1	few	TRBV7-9	TGTGCCAGCAGTCAAGGATGGGACAGCCAGGGCTACGAGCAGTACTTC	CASSQGWDSQGYEQYF
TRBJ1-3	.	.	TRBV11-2	TGTGCCAGCAGCCCTAGGGACGGCCCCTCTGGAAACACCATATATTTT	CASSPRDGPSGNTIYF
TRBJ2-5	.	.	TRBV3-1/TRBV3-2	TGTGCCAGCAGCCAAGACACCCAGAGGGGGACCCAGTACTTC	CASSQDTQRGTQYF
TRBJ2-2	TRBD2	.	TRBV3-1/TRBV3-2	TGTGCCAGCAGCCAAGGGTTGGGGACTAGCGGGGTCACCGGGGAGCTGTTTTTT	CASSQGLGTSGVTGELFF
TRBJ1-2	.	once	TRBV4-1	TGCGCCAGCAGCCAAGCCCGGACAGCTAACTATGGCTACACCTTC	CASSQARTANYGYTF
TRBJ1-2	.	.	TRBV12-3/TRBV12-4	TGTGCCAGCAGTAACAGGGATGGCTACACCTTC	CASSNRDGYTF
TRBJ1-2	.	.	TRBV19	TGTGCCAGTAGCCCCCCCGGGTACTCTAACTATGGCTACACCTTC	CASSPPGYSNYGYTF
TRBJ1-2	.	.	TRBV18	TGTGCCAGCTCACCTCCGGGGTACAACTATGGCTACACCTTC	CASSPPGYNYGYTF
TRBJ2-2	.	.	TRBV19	TGTGCCAGTAGTATAATTGGGGGCACCGGGGAGCTGTTTTTT	CASSIIGGTGELFF
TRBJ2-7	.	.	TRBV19	TGTGCCAGTAGTATTCCAGGGAAGGGATCGTACGAGCAGTACTTC	CASSIPGKGSYEQYF
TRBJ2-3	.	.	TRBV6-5	TGTGCCAGCAGTTTCAACAGGAACCCAGATACGCAGTATTTT	CASSFNRNPDTQYF
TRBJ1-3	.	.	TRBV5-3	TGTGCCAGAAGCACCCGGTCAGCGGATAAAATATTAGCTGGAAACACCATATATTTT	CARSTRSADKILAGNTIYF
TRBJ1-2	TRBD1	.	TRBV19	TGTGCCAGTAGTACCCTGTGGGGGGACAGCCTTAACTATGGCTACACCTTC	CASSTLWGDSLNYGYTF
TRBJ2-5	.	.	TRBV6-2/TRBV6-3	TGTGCCAGCAGTACGCGACAGGCCCCGAGGGGAGAGACCCAGTACTTC	CASSTRQAPRGETQYF
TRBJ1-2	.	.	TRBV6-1	TGTGCCAGCAGTGAAGGGGGCGCGATTAGCTATGGCTACACCTTC	CASSEGGAISYGYTF
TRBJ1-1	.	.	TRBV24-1	TGTGCCACCAGTGATCTGCGGTCTCAAGCTTTCTTT	CATSDLRSQAFF